The rows below give T cell receptor beta chains drawn from one sample of a study of blood T cell repertoires in COVID-19. Generated by immunoSEQ multiplex PCR, the TCRdb table keeps only in-frame clones and is missing some. The sample carries about 180,000 clones, 70% to 90% recorded once. Sample: peripheral blood. These receptors came from a man aged 50 or older with active or convalescent COVID-19. The CDR3 runs from the conserved cysteine through the conserved F or W. A D gene is named only where the DNA matches it firmly. Expanded clones get a size class; other rows say once, few or many, or leave the size out.

size	V	D	J	CDR3	DNA
.	TRBV12-3/TRBV12-4	.	TRBJ1-5	CASSFENQPQHF	TGTGCCAGCAGTTTCGAGAATCAGCCCCAGCATTTT
.	TRBV5-1	.	TRBJ1-3	CASSLGQSSGNTIYF	TGCGCCAGCAGCTTAGGACAGAGCTCTGGAAACACCATATATTTT
.	TRBV5-1	.	TRBJ2-2	CASKDSPNTGELFF	TGCGCCAGCAAGGACAGTCCGAACACCGGGGAGCTGTTTTTT
.	TRBV6-2/TRBV6-3	.	TRBJ1-2	CASSYSEGLGVGYTF	TGTGCCAGCAGTTACTCGGAGGGTTTGGGTGTAGGCTACACCTTC
few	TRBV5-5	TRBD1	TRBJ1-1	CASSLGQGLAMNTEAFF	TGTGCCAGCAGCTTAGGACAGGGTTTGGCAATGAACACTGAAGCTTTCTTT
once	TRBV6-5	TRBD1	TRBJ2-7	CASKEQGVSYEQYF	TGTGCCAGCAAAGAGCAGGGGGTTTCCTACGAGCAGTACTTC
.	TRBV2	.	TRBJ2-5	CASSEFTGETQYF	TGTGCCAGCAGTGAATTTACGGGGGAGACCCAGTACTTC
once	TRBV19	TRBD1	TRBJ2-1	CASMGQGGNEQFF	TGTGCCAGTATGGGACAGGGGGGGAATGAGCAGTTCTTC
few	TRBV7-9	.	TRBJ2-4	CASSPRPPGKNIQYF	TGTGCCAGCAGCCCTAGGCCTCCCGGCAAAAACATTCAGTACTTC
.	TRBV15	.	TRBJ2-3	CATSTQEPSTDTQYF	TGTGCCACCAGTACGCAGGAACCTAGCACAGATACGCAGTATTTT
.	TRBV9	.	TRBJ1-1	CASSVASQGGRNTEAFF	TGTGCCAGCAGCGTAGCCTCTCAGGGAGGACGGAACACTGAAGCTTTCTTT
.	TRBV30	TRBD1	TRBJ1-2	CAWSVLTGQYGYTF	TGTGCCTGGAGTGTCCTGACAGGGCAATATGGCTACACCTTC
.	TRBV25-1	TRBD1	TRBJ1-2	CASSESVDRGLRYTF	TGTGCCAGCAGTGAAAGCGTCGACAGGGGGCTTCGCTACACCTTC
once	TRBV7-3	.	TRBJ2-1	CASSAGRAGYNEQFF	TGTGCCAGCAGCGCCGGCCGGGCGGGGTACAATGAGCAGTTCTTC
.	TRBV2	TRBD1	TRBJ2-2	CASSRDRTNTGELFF	TGTGCCAGCAGTCGGGACAGAACAAACACCGGGGAGCTGTTTTTT
.	TRBV6-5	.	TRBJ2-5	CASSYRRGETQYF	TGTGCCAGCAGTTACCGCAGGGGAGAGACCCAGTACTTC
.	TRBV11-3	TRBD1	TRBJ2-3	CASSLGTGNKGDTQYF	TGTGCCAGCAGCTTAGGGACAGGGAATAAAGGAGATACGCAGTATTTT
.	TRBV6-7	.	TRBJ1-4	CASSYYRTDEKLFF	TGTGCCAGCAGTTACTATAGGACAGATGAAAAACTGTTTTTT
.	TRBV6-5	.	TRBJ1-4	CASSYSRGTNEKLFF	TGTGCCAGCAGTTACTCTAGGGGAACTAATGAAAAACTGTTTTTT
once	TRBV15	.	TRBJ1-1	CATSSLTVNTEAFF	TGTGCCACCAGCAGCTTAACAGTGAACACTGAAGCTTTCTTT
.	TRBV7-9	TRBD2	TRBJ2-3	CASSLAVFDSGKATQYF	TGTGCCAGCAGCTTAGCCGTATTTGATAGCGGGAAGGCTACGCAGTATTTT
.	TRBV24-1	TRBD1	TRBJ1-5	CATSAAGQGNQPQHF	TGTGCCACCAGTGCCGCGGGACAGGGCAATCAGCCCCAGCATTTT
.	TRBV10-1	.	TRBJ1-4	CASRTDCEKLFF	TGCGCCAGCAGGACCGACTGTGAAAAACTGTTTTTT
.	TRBV11-3	TRBD1	TRBJ2-5	CASSPEGQGGIETQYF	TGTGCCAGCAGCCCCGAAGGACAGGGAGGAATCGAGACCCAGTACTTC
.	TRBV28	.	TRBJ2-7	CASSLGGRMVEQYF	TGTGCCAGCAGTTTGGGGGGGCGGATGGTCGAGCAGTACTTC